This T cell receptor beta chain was recovered during a study of blood T cells in healthy people across ages. Study outcomes and limitations: Estimated diversity across one million T cells was deemed an underestimate.

The CDR3 runs to 13 residues. Trimming took off 1 base at V and 6 bases at J, with 9 bases between the two ends. CDR1 and CDR2 from the germline V gene are LGHDT and YNNKEL (reference sequence). Together with a sample-barcoded 5' primer, a J-beta primer mix was included in a second PCR lasting about 7 to 11 cycles. Each TCR beta cDNA got a 12-nucleotide random molecular identifier. One entry per CDR3 protein results from TCRdb running MiXCR on the 5' RACE reads. The sample gives over 600,000 distinct CDR3 sequences, roughly 46% of which show up once; 15% to 20% is in the top ten. The table lists this clonotype with a few counts. What it recognizes is unknown.

Sequencing was done on a sample of blood. V is TRBV3-1 and J is TRBJ1-2, with D unresolved. This TCR derives from a man older than 75 in good health. CDR3 loop: CASSQGLTDGYTF. CDR3 nucleotide sequence: TGTGCCAGCAGCCAAGGTCTAACAGATGGCTACACCTTC. The entire variable domain, with the rest obtained from reference TRBV3-1 and TRBJ1-2, is as follows: DTAVSQTPKYLVTQMGNDKSIKCEQNLGHDTMYWYKQDSKKFLKIMFSYNNKELIINETVPNRFSPKSPDKAHLNLHINSLELGDSAVYFCASSQGLTDGYTFGSGTRLTVV.